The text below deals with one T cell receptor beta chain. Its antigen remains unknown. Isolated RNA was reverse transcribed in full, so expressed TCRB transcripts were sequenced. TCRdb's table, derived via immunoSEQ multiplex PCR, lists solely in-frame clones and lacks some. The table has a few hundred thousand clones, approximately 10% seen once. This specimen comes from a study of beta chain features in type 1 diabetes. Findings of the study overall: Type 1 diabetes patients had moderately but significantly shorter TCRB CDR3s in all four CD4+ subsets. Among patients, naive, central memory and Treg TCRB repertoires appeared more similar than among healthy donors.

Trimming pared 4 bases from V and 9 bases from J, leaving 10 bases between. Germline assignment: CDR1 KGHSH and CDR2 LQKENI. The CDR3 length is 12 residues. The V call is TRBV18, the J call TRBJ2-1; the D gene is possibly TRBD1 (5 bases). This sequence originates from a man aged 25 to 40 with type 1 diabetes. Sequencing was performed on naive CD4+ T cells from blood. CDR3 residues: CASSLVQVEQFF. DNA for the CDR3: TGTGCCAGCTCACTAGTACAGGTTGAGCAGTTCTTC. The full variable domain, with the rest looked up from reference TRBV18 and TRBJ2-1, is NAGVMQNPRHLVRRRGQEARLRCSPMKGHSHVYWYRQLPEEGLKFMVYLQKENIIDESGMPKERFSAEFPKEGPSILRIQQVVRGDSAAYFCASSLVQVEQFFGPGTRLTVL.